This T cell receptor (beta chain) originates from a study of T cell responses to AZD1222 COVID-19 vaccine. The wider study: Investigators merged groups given second doses at roughly 4 or roughly 12 weeks. The study, taken as a whole, reports: The sample set comprised mostly white British donors with more females, and clonal diversity was possibly underestimated. Compared with day 0, the breadth and depth of the Spike-specific TCR repertoire rose significantly after two doses of AZD1222. Unmutated regions of variants are reportedly targeted by nearly half of spike-specific TCRs.

Data came from immunoSEQ multiplex PCR; TCRdb stores just in-frame clones and leaves some out. The profile covers roughly 70,000 clones, with roughly four fifths appearing a single time and under 6.5% taken by the ten largest. Notes on this clone: Antigen: not known.

Looked up from germline, CDR1 is SEHNR and CDR2 is FQNEAQ (reference sequence). The CDR3 covers 14 residues. Trimming cost V 6 bases and J 4 bases, with 12 bases left between them. The sequences come from peripheral blood, collected on day 0 of AZD1222 vaccination. V gene TRBV7-9 combines with J gene TRBJ2-2; possible D gene TRBD2, 6 bases. This receptor was obtained from an adult in good health. CDR3 coding DNA: TGTGCCAGCAGGGTCCTAGCGAGCACCGGGGAGCTGTTTTTT. It is translated as CASRVLASTGELFF.